This TCR beta chain was observed in a study of human CD8 memory T cell subsets. TCR beta was sequenced from UMI-tagged 5' RACE libraries. From its re-call of the 5' RACE reads, TCRdb lists each CDR3 protein once, without DNA. The clone table shows 19,000 or so distinct CDR3 sequences, with the ten largest holding 5.5% to 6%. Overall study results and limits: Only a minimal degree of mutual overlap characterized stem-like memory and precursor exhausted T cell repertoires.

Note on this clonotype: As yet, its antigen is unknown.

The CDR3 spans 14 residues. CDR1 DFQATT and CDR2 SNEGSKA come from the germline V gene (reference sequence). The receptor was isolated from a human donor in good health. The chain joins TRBV20-1 to TRBJ1-4; TCRdb's D call, TRBD1, is unchecked because there is no DNA. The sequenced sample consisted of CD8+ stem-like memory T cells (TSCM and TCM) sorted from PBMCs. Noted subset: stem-like memory CD8 T cells (TSTEM), CCR7+ PD-1- TIGIT-. CDR3: CSAMKGGTNEKLFF.